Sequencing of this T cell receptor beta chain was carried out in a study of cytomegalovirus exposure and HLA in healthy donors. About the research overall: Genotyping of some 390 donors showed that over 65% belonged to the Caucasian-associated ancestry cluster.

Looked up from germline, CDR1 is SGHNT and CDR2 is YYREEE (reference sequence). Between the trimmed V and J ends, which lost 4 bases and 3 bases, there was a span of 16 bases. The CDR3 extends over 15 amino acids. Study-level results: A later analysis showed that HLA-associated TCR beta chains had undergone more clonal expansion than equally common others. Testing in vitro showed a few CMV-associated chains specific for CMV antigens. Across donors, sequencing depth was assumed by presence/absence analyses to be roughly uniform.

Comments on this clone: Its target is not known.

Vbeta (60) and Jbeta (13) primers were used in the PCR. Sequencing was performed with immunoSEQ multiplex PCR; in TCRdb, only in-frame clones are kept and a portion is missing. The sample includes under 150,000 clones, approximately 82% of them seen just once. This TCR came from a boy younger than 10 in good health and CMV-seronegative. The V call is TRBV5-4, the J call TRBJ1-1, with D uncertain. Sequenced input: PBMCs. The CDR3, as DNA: TGTGCCAGCAGCCTGGGCCGGGGAGGGCACACTGAAGCTTTCTTT. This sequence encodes CASSLGRGGHTEAFF.